This TCR beta chain was identified during a study of T cell changes during pregnancy in multiple sclerosis (dated by TCRdb to about 2019). For the study in its entirety: The study looked at changes in the T cell repertoire across pregnancy in women with multiple sclerosis.

In regard to this clone: The specificity of this receptor is unknown. No quality values exist for individual bases; no much larger clone is one base distant.

Taken from the germline V gene, the CDR1 and CDR2 loops are MNHEY and SVGAGI. The CDR3 holds 13 amino acids from the cysteine to the phenylalanine. This entry keeps only the CDR3 DNA: 39 bases, framed from base 1. Trimming removed 6 bases from V and 5 bases from J; the gene matches leave 4 bases unexplained. The library came from the immunoSEQ multiplex PCR assay. The table was pulled from immuneACCESS by TCRdb, which kept in-frame rearrangements only. Such tables lose some clones; where checked, under half of the loss comes from unresolved V genes, and the rest has no known cause. For this sample there are approximately 100,000 clones; 90% to 95% appear just once. Approximately 0.88% of the sample comes from the top ten.

The receptor chain draws on TRBV6-5 and TRBJ2-3; TRBD1 matches 8 bases in the middle. The clonotype originates from a female donor with multiple sclerosis, enrolled in a pregnancy study. The sample was peripheral blood, taken before pregnancy. CDR3 region: CASSQGTGDTQYF. The nucleotide sequence reads TGTGCCAGCAGCCAGGGGACAGGAGATACGCAGTATTTT.